These 8 T cell receptor beta chains came from one sample sequenced in a study of T cell repertoires in cytomegalovirus infection. TCRdb used MiXCR to reprocess the reads, holding one entry per CDR3 protein. The sample has about half a million distinct CDR3 sequences, roughly a third seen once. These TCRs' antigens remain unknown. The material sequenced was cultured PBMCs, taken from culture after CMV antigen stimulation. These receptors originate from a human donor in good health (CMV status not recorded). Some clones in this sample may be carry-over from other donors' samples.

There are a few counts of this clonotype. The chain carries TRBV7-2 and TRBJ1-1; the D is unclear. The CDR3 covers 11 residues. The ends were cut back, 1 base at V and 11 bases at J, with 8 bases in the middle. The germline CDR1 and CDR2 sequences are SGHTA and FQGNSA. The CDR3 loop reads CASSLDSWAFF. The CDR3 nucleotides are TGTGCCAGCAGCTTAGATTCATGGGCTTTCTTT.

This chain uses TRBV12-3 or TRBV12-4 with TRBJ2-3, with 7 bases lining up with TRBD2. The CDR3 covers 18 residues. J gave up 0 bases and V 3 bases, and 12 bases lay outside the gene matches. CDR3 coding DNA: TGTGCCAGCAGTTTTAGGGGCCCACTAGCGAGGAGCACAGATACGCAGTATTTT. Amino acids: CASSFRGPLARSTDTQYF.

The rearrangement joins TRBV15 to TRBJ1-2; 7 bases match TRBD1. Germline V gives CDR1 LNHNV, CDR2 YYDKDF (reference sequence). CDR3 length: 20 residues. The ends lost 0 bases at V and 2 bases at J; junction bases unmatched: 18. The CDR3 loop reads CATSRDRKSDRALSNYGYTF. CDR3 DNA: TGTGCCACCAGCAGAGACCGAAAGTCAGACAGGGCCCTTTCCAACTATGGCTACACCTTC.

In this sample, this clonotype turned up a few times. This CDR3 is CASSSPGQGRYTGELFF. CDR3 in DNA: TGTGCCAGCAGTTCGCCTGGACAGGGCCGCTATACCGGGGAGCTGTTTTTT. This chain uses TRBV27 with TRBJ2-2; 8 bases are shared with TRBD1. The V gene end was trimmed by 4 bases and the J gene end by 5 bases; junction bases not matched to a gene: 12. The length of the CDR3 is 17 residues. Germline V CDR1 and CDR2: MNHEY, SMNVEV (reference sequence).

This clonotype was detected only once. The chain uses TRBV20-1 and TRBJ2-3; TRBD1 agrees at 8 bases. The CDR3 consists of 16 residues. V was pared by 0 bases and J by 3 bases, with 8 bases of the junction left unmatched. Germline V gene sequence: CDR1 DFQATT, CDR2 SNEGSKA (reference sequence). CDR3 sequence reads: CSARDAQGARTDTQYF. The CDR3 DNA reads TGCAGTGCTAGAGACGCCCAGGGGGCTCGGACAGATACGCAGTATTTT.

The V call is TRBV19, the J call TRBJ2-7, with 11 bases matching TRBD2. Germline CDR1 reads LNHDA; CDR2 reads SQIVND (reference sequence). The CDR3 runs to 16 residues. The ends lost 1 base at V and 3 bases at J; junction bases unmatched: 5. The DNA for the CDR3 is TGTGCCAGTAGTATAGGAGCCGGGACTAGCGGCTACGAGCAGTACTTC. It yields the protein CASSIGAGTSGYEQYF.

This clonotype was detected only once. One end of the junction does not line up with germline, which may come from a read error. The V and J genes are TRBV12-3 or TRBV12-4 and TRBJ2-3; D is perhaps TRBD1 (5 bases). The CDR3 is 13 residues long. In DNA, the CDR3 is TGTGCCAGCCGGACCTGGGGCACAGATATGCAGTATTTT. This translates into CASRTWGTDMQYF.

The chain has TRBV12-3 or TRBV12-4 and TRBJ1-2; no firm D call. The CDR3 extends over 12 amino acids. Trimming took off 6 bases at V and 4 bases at J, with 9 bases between the two ends. CDR3 sequence: CASRTPRYGYTF. The DNA for the CDR3 is TGTGCCAGCAGAACACCCCGCTATGGCTACACCTTC.